Listed below are T cell receptor beta chains from one sample, sequenced in a study of T cell changes during pregnancy in multiple sclerosis. Libraries were prepared by immunoSEQ multiplex PCR; TCRdb keeps only in-frame clonotypes and omits some of them. The sample holds tens of thousands of clones, under 95% seen once. The material sequenced was CD8+ T cells from peripheral blood mononuclear cells, taken in the second trimester of pregnancy. Receptor source: a female donor with multiple sclerosis, enrolled in a pregnancy study. The CDR3 runs from the conserved cysteine through the conserved F or W. The D gene is left open where the match is weak. The listing skips clone size in some rows; elsewhere it reads once, few, many or a size class.

abundance: .; d_gene: TRBD2; v_gene: TRBV2; j_gene: TRBJ2-1; CDR3aa: CASSELAGGTEEQFF; CDR3nt: TGTGCCAGCAGCGAACTAGCGGGAGGAACGGAGGAGCAGTTCTTC
abundance: once; d_gene: .; v_gene: TRBV5-1; j_gene: TRBJ2-7; CDR3aa: CASSLVRDLAYEQYF; CDR3nt: TGCGCCAGCAGCTTGGTTCGGGACTTGGCATACGAGCAGTACTTC
abundance: .; d_gene: TRBD1; v_gene: TRBV19; j_gene: TRBJ1-1; CDR3aa: CASSPTGANTEAFF; CDR3nt: TGTGCCAGTAGCCCTACAGGGGCCAACACTGAAGCTTTCTTT
abundance: .; d_gene: .; v_gene: TRBV19; j_gene: TRBJ1-1; CDR3aa: CASSIEDWNTEAFF; CDR3nt: TGTGCCAGTAGTATAGAGGACTGGAACACTGAAGCTTTCTTT
abundance: .; d_gene: TRBD2; v_gene: TRBV27; j_gene: TRBJ2-7; CDR3aa: CASSAGLAGKREQYF; CDR3nt: TGTGCCAGCAGTGCCGGGTTAGCGGGAAAAAGGGAGCAGTACTTC
abundance: few; d_gene: .; v_gene: TRBV6-1; j_gene: TRBJ1-1; CDR3aa: CASSELDGENTEAFF; CDR3nt: TGTGCCAGCAGTGAACTGGACGGGGAGAACACTGAAGCTTTCTTT
abundance: .; d_gene: .; v_gene: TRBV6-4; j_gene: TRBJ2-2; CDR3aa: CASSDGGARGANTGELFF; CDR3nt: TGTGCCAGCAGTGACGGAGGGGCCAGAGGTGCGAACACCGGGGAGCTGTTTTTT
abundance: .; d_gene: .; v_gene: TRBV7-6; j_gene: TRBJ2-7; CDR3aa: CASSLSGGVSYEQYF; CDR3nt: TGTGCCAGCAGCTTATCCGGGGGAGTAAGCTACGAGCAGTACTTC
abundance: .; d_gene: TRBD1; v_gene: TRBV5-4; j_gene: TRBJ2-3; CDR3aa: CASSNDRVVSTDTQYF; CDR3nt: TGTGCCAGCAGCAATGACAGGGTGGTTAGCACAGATACGCAGTATTTT
abundance: .; d_gene: .; v_gene: TRBV19; j_gene: TRBJ2-1; CDR3aa: CASTAVADPSYNEQFF; CDR3nt: TGTGCCAGTACGGCGGTAGCGGACCCCTCCTACAATGAGCAGTTCTTC
abundance: .; d_gene: .; v_gene: TRBV9; j_gene: TRBJ2-3; CDR3aa: CASSASTDTQYF; CDR3nt: TGTGCCAGCAGCGCGAGCACAGATACGCAGTATTTT
abundance: .; d_gene: TRBD2; v_gene: TRBV30; j_gene: TRBJ2-7; CDR3aa: CAWKSLAEPYEQYF; CDR3nt: TGTGCCTGGAAATCGCTAGCGGAACCATACGAGCAGTACTTC
abundance: .; d_gene: .; v_gene: TRBV11-2; j_gene: TRBJ2-3; CDR3aa: CASGSSVPVASTDTQYF; CDR3nt: TGTGCCAGCGGAAGCTCTGTCCCCGTAGCTAGCACAGATACGCAGTATTTT
abundance: .; d_gene: TRBD1; v_gene: TRBV9; j_gene: TRBJ1-2; CDR3aa: CASSPQPDLTGDGGYTF; CDR3nt: TGTGCCAGCAGCCCACAACCCGACCTTACAGGGGACGGCGGCTACACCTTC
abundance: .; d_gene: TRBD1; v_gene: TRBV19; j_gene: TRBJ1-5; CDR3aa: CASTPRQGGQPQHF; CDR3nt: TGTGCCAGTACCCCCCGACAGGGAGGACAGCCCCAGCATTTT
abundance: .; d_gene: TRBD1; v_gene: TRBV19; j_gene: TRBJ1-2; CDR3aa: CASSIVPGGRPYGYTF; CDR3nt: TGTGCCAGTAGTATAGTCCCAGGGGGCCGTCCCTATGGCTACACCTTC
abundance: .; d_gene: .; v_gene: TRBV25-1; j_gene: TRBJ1-1; CDR3aa: CASSDPQGWYTEAFF; CDR3nt: TGTGCCAGCAGTGATCCTCAGGGGTGGTACACTGAAGCTTTCTTT
abundance: .; d_gene: TRBD2; v_gene: TRBV7-8; j_gene: TRBJ2-3; CDR3aa: CASSLVVLAGVGDTQYF; CDR3nt: TGTGCCAGCAGCTTAGTCGTACTAGCGGGAGTAGGAGATACGCAGTATTTT
abundance: .; d_gene: TRBD1; v_gene: TRBV9; j_gene: TRBJ1-4; CDR3aa: CASSVPTGGKDEKLFF; CDR3nt: TGTGCCAGCAGCGTTCCAACAGGGGGAAAGGATGAAAAACTGTTTTTT
abundance: .; d_gene: .; v_gene: TRBV6-1; j_gene: TRBJ2-7; CDR3aa: CASSEARGQSSEQYF; CDR3nt: TGTGCCAGCAGTGAAGCGCGGGGACAGTCTTCCGAGCAGTACTTC
abundance: .; d_gene: TRBD2; v_gene: TRBV27; j_gene: TRBJ2-3; CDR3aa: CASSLGTSGSFSTQYF; CDR3nt: TGTGCCAGCAGTTTAGGGACTAGCGGGAGCTTTAGTACGCAGTATTTT
abundance: .; d_gene: TRBD2; v_gene: TRBV7-9; j_gene: TRBJ2-1; CDR3aa: CASSWVERGSYNEQFF; CDR3nt: TGTGCCAGCAGCTGGGTCGAGCGGGGGAGCTACAATGAGCAGTTCTTC